The 10 T cell receptor beta chains presented below share a single source sample, sequenced in a study of identical twins (dated by TCRdb to about 2016). Library construction relied on 5' RACE. The sequencing machine was an Illumina HiSeq 2000. TCRdb applied fastp at Q25 and MiXCR to the public reads, then kept only in-frame beta chains. One record per CDR3 amino acid sequence lists the most common genes and DNA. The sample table records roughly 500,000 distinct CDR3 sequences; 22% of these occur just once. Under 0.95% of the sample lies in the top ten. These sequences were also reported in another study, on T cells expressing NK-cell markers.

Sequences were obtained from CD4+ T cells sorted from blood. The receptor set was obtained from a woman aged 18-29 years in good health.

The chain has TRBV6-1 and TRBJ2-7; 8 nucleotides align to TRBD1. The CDR3 has 16 amino acids. Germline V gives CDR1 MNHNS, CDR2 SASEGT. With V trimmed by 2 bases and J by 3 bases, 9 bases remained unmatched. In nucleotides, the CDR3 is TGTGCCAGCAGTGAAAGGGGCCCTACAGGGGGCTACGAGCAGTACTTC. It specifies CASSERGPTGGYEQYF.

This clonotype was detected ten times or more. J is TRBJ1-3 and V is TRBV6-1; D is undetermined. The CDR3 covers 13 residues. Trimming stripped 10 bases from V and 3 bases from J, with 13 bases between. Germline CDR1 is MNHNS and CDR2 is SASEGT. The CDR3 sequence: CATGEPNGNTIYF. CDR3 DNA sequence: TGTGCCACGGGCGAGCCAAATGGAAACACCATATATTTT.

This chain connects TRBV12-3 or TRBV12-4 to TRBJ1-5, with 9 bases fitting TRBD1. The CDR3 is made up of 12 amino acids. V was pared by 4 bases and J by 13 bases, with 5 bases of the junction left unmatched. The CDR3 DNA sequence: TGTGCCAGCAGTTCAACAGGGGGCCTACAGCATTTT. Amino acid sequence: CASSSTGGLQHF.

At least ten counts were recorded for this clonotype. The DNA of the CDR3 is TGTGCCAGCAGCTTGGGCGGGCTAGCGGGGCACAATGAGCAGTTCTTC. Residues: CASSLGGLAGHNEQFF. The V gene is TRBV7-9, the J gene TRBJ2-1; the match to TRBD2 covers 9 bases. The CDR3 spans 16 residues. CDR1 SEHNR and CDR2 FQNEAQ come from the germline V gene (reference sequence). Trimming cost V 3 bases and J 5 bases; bases outside gene matches: 8.

The CDR3 loop reads CASGLGLAGFYEQYF. The CDR3 region has the DNA TGTGCTAGTGGTTTGGGGCTAGCGGGGTTTTACGAGCAGTACTTC. The genes are TRBV12-5 and TRBJ2-7, with 9 bases aligning to TRBD2. Germline V gives CDR1 LGHNT, CDR2 FRNRAP. The CDR3 sequence is 15 residues long. J gave up 4 bases and V 1 base, and 5 bases lay outside the gene matches.

The chain uses TRBV3-1 and TRBJ1-6; a weak D match, TRBD1 (6 bases). The CDR3 has 16 residues. V lost 1 base to trimming and J lost 13 bases, with 20 bases between them. Looked up from germline, CDR1 is LGHDT and CDR2 is YNNKEL (reference sequence). The CDR3 region is CASSQGSGALLSPLHF. CDR3 coding DNA: TGTGCCAGCAGCCAAGGGTCAGGGGCGCTCTTGTCCCCCCTCCACTTT.

The V gene is TRBV5-4, the J gene TRBJ2-1; TRBD2 matches 8 bases. This CDR3 spans 16 amino acids. The germline V gene has CDR1 SGHNT and CDR2 YYREEE (reference sequence). J gave up 9 bases and V 3 bases, and 14 bases lay outside the gene matches. The DNA for the CDR3 is TGTGCCAGCAGCTCCCAGCGGGAGAGGACCCAAGGTGAGCAGTTCTTC. Protein sequence: CASSSQRERTQGEQFF.

This clonotype was seen many times. The V and J genes are TRBV20-1 and TRBJ2-1; 10 positions match TRBD2. Trimming cost V 6 bases and J 8 bases; bases outside gene matches: 13. The CDR3 contains 15 residues. CDR1 and CDR2 (germline): DFQATT, SNEGSKA (reference sequence). The CDR3: CSAITPGLAIYEQFF. CDR3 nucleotide sequence: TGCAGTGCCATAACTCCGGGACTAGCGATATATGAGCAGTTCTTC.

The chain has TRBV12-3 or TRBV12-4 and TRBJ1-5, with D maybe TRBD1 (6 bases). The CDR3 has 13 residues. Trimming removed 2 bases from V and 6 bases from J, with 8 bases in between. In DNA form, the CDR3 reads TGTGCCAGCAGTTTATCAGGGGCTCAGCCCCAGCATTTT. Translating gives CASSLSGAQPQHF.

This clonotype was observed once. The chain uses TRBV19 and TRBJ2-3, with TRBD2 matching over 12 bases. This CDR3 contains 14 residues. The junction had 1 base not matched to a gene; V was cut back by 3 bases and J by 6 bases. CDR1 LNHDA and CDR2 SQIVND come from the germline V gene (reference sequence). The CDR3 loop is CASSITSGRDTQYF. The CDR3 DNA reads TGTGCCAGTAGTATCACTAGCGGGAGGGATACGCAGTATTTT. Full variable domain (remainder filled in from reference TRBV19 and TRBJ2-3): DGGITQSPKYLFRKEGQNVTLSCEQNLNHDAMYWYRQDPGQGLRLIYYSQIVNDFQKGDIAEGYSVSREKKESFPLTVTSAQKNPTAFYLCASSITSGRDTQYFGPGTRLTVL.